This T cell receptor beta chain was retrieved from a study of shared clonotypes between healthy human individuals. General observations from the study: Sharing across a few donors was seen in approximately 5.2% of naive CD4 clonotypes.

As handled by the study authors: Filtering differed since immunoSEQ provided only junctions, with no quality scores. Assay used: immunoSEQ multiplex PCR; TCRdb lists only in-frame clones, some missing. V and J calls and clone size come straight from that table; D and trimming were deduced from the DNA. The sample carries over a million clones, about 75% recorded once. Trimming shortened V by 11 bases and J by 8 bases, and 19 bases separated the two germline ends. The CDR3 is 13 residues long. All donors were healthy HIV-negative adults lacking recent acute infections or vaccinations. There are a few counts of this clone. Its matching antigen is unknown.

The J gene is TRBJ2-1, the V gene TRBV6-7; D tentatively reads TRBD1 or TRBD2 (6 bases each). TRBV6-7 is an ORF; its function is uncertain. This TCR derives from a man aged 18 to 30 in good health. Sequencing was carried out using memory CD4+ T cells sorted from blood. Subset denoted: CD45RA-negative fraction. The DNA for the CDR3 is TGTGCCGGGACCGGGGGCGCCCGGGATGAGCAGTTCTTC. This gives the protein CAGTGGARDEQFF.